A selection of T cell receptor beta chains follows, all from one sample in a study of T cells in Graves' hyperthyroidism and ophthalmopathy. TCRdb reprocessed the multiplex PCR reads via MiXCR and lists one record per CDR3 protein. The table shows approximately 370,000 distinct CDR3 sequences, with under 15% occurring only once. The material sequenced was blood. These receptor sequences come from a woman aged 25 to 39 with Graves' hyperthyroidism. Both conserved end residues are part of each CDR3. The order of the fields is V gene, J gene, clone size, CDR3 length, D gene, CDR3 protein, CDR3 DNA. The D gene is left open where the match is weak. Clone size, where shown, is once, few, many, or a class for clones that have expanded.

TRBV7-7,TRBJ2-1,many,13,TRBD1,CASSRDRANEQFF,TGTGCCAGCAGCCGGGACAGGGCGAATGAGCAGTTCTTC
TRBV11-1,TRBJ2-2,few,14,-,CASSPSRGSGELFF,TGTGCCAGCAGCCCAAGTAGGGGGTCCGGGGAGCTGTTTTTT
TRBV3-1,TRBJ2-7,many,17,-,CASSQGPGVGSSYEQYF,TGTGCCAGCAGCCAAGGGCCGGGAGTAGGAAGCTCCTACGAGCAGTACTTC
TRBV11-3,TRBJ2-1,few,16,-,CASSSGGGSWTNEQFF,TGTGCCAGCAGCTCCGGGGGCGGGAGTTGGACCAATGAGCAGTTCTTC
TRBV10-3,TRBJ2-1,few,14,-,CAIRGGTTENEQFF,TGTGCCATCAGGGGCGGGACGACCGAGAATGAGCAGTTCTTC
TRBV10-3,TRBJ2-7,many,15,TRBD1,CAISDWGRGQDEQYF,TGTGCCATCAGTGACTGGGGCAGGGGGCAGGACGAGCAGTACTTC
TRBV14,TRBJ1-4,few,15,TRBD1,CASSHRTGSNEKLFF,TGTGCCAGCAGCCACCGGACAGGATCTAATGAAAAACTGTTTTTT
TRBV9,TRBJ2-3,few,16,-,CASSADPESSTDTQYF,TGTGCCAGCAGCGCCGACCCTGAGAGTAGCACAGATACGCAGTATTTT
TRBV29-1,TRBJ2-1,-,15,TRBD2,CSVGLGLAQYNEQFF,TGCAGCGTTGGGTTAGGACTAGCGCAATACAATGAGCAGTTCTTC
TRBV7-9,TRBJ2-7,many,15,-,CASSETGTASYEQYF,TGTGCCAGCAGTGAAACCGGGACGGCCTCCTACGAGCAGTACTTC
TRBV19,TRBJ1-4,-,14,-,CASTNSGDDEKLFF,TGTGCCAGTACCAATTCCGGGGATGATGAAAAACTGTTTTTT
TRBV19,TRBJ2-1,few,15,TRBD2,CASRIAGGPGNEQFF,TGTGCCAGTAGGATAGCGGGAGGGCCAGGGAATGAGCAGTTCTTC
TRBV27,TRBJ1-3,many,14,-,CASSSPQAGNTIYF,TGTGCCAGCAGTTCCCCCCAGGCTGGAAACACCATATATTTT
TRBV7-2,TRBJ2-5,few,15,-,CASSLDSNSKETQYF,TGTGCCAGCAGCTTAGACAGCAATTCCAAAGAGACCCAGTACTTC
TRBV6-1,TRBJ2-2,-,15,TRBD2,CASKSSGSFTGELFF,TGTGCCAGCAAAAGTAGCGGGAGTTTCACCGGGGAGCTGTTTTTT
TRBV4-1,TRBJ2-1,-,16,TRBD2,CASSQPGTSGYNEQFF,TGCGCCAGCAGCCAACCCGGGACTAGCGGTTACAATGAGCAGTTCTTC
TRBV3-1,TRBJ2-2,few,16,TRBD2,CASSPRLAGVPGELFF,TGTGCCAGCAGCCCCCGACTAGCGGGAGTTCCCGGGGAGCTGTTTTTT
TRBV3-1,TRBJ2-1,few,14,-,CASSQDFGHNEQFF,TGTGCCAGCAGCCAAGATTTCGGGCATAATGAGCAGTTCTTC
TRBV30,TRBJ2-1,many,15,TRBD1,CAWSEPGQGRNEQFF,TGTGCCTGGAGTGAACCGGGACAGGGGCGTAATGAGCAGTTCTTC
TRBV28,TRBJ1-5,-,15,TRBD1,CASRDRARSNQPQHF,TGTGCCAGCAGAGACAGGGCCCGAAGCAATCAGCCCCAGCATTTT
TRBV5-1,TRBJ2-2,-,14,TRBD1,CASSQTGATGELFF,TGCGCCAGCAGCCAGACAGGGGCCACCGGGGAGCTGTTTTTT
TRBV6-1,TRBJ2-1,-,14,-,CASRGGRANNEQFF,TGTGCCAGCAGGGGGGGTAGGGCCAACAATGAGCAGTTCTTC